The 9 T cell receptor beta chains below were found in one sample sequenced in a study of cytomegalovirus exposure and HLA in healthy donors. In the PCR, 60 Vbeta and 13 Jbeta primers were used. Some clones are missing from TCRdb's copy, which holds only in-frame ones; the method was immunoSEQ multiplex PCR. The sample has 120,000 or so clones, about two thirds seen once. The sequenced sample consisted of PBMCs. These receptors were taken from a man aged 30 to 45 in good health and CMV-seronegative.

This chain joins TRBV2 and TRBJ1-6; D is uncertain. CDR3 length equals 16 residues. Trimming removed 3 bases from V and 7 bases from J, with 16 bases in between. From germline, CDR1 is SNHLY and CDR2 FYNNEI. CDR3 sequence reads: CASSDLGSRGNSPLHF. The CDR3, as DNA: TGTGCCAGCAGTGATTTGGGTTCGAGAGGGAATTCACCCCTCCACTTT.

V gene TRBV28 combines with J gene TRBJ1-6, with 7 positions matching TRBD1. Germline V lookup: CDR1 MDHEN, CDR2 SYDVKM. This CDR3 is built from 20 residues. The V and J ends lost 6 bases and 0 bases, in that order; junction bases with no gene match: 17. In DNA, the CDR3 is TGTGCCAGCAGCCCTCCTCAGGGGGAAAAGCTCTACTCCTATAATTCACCCCTCCACTTT. Its translation: CASSPPQGEKLYSYNSPLHF.

The chain links TRBV4-3 to TRBJ2-5; 10 bases are shared with TRBD2. This CDR3 is 16 amino acids long. With V trimmed by 4 bases and J by 1 base, 6 bases remained unmatched. Germline CDR1 LGHNA, CDR2 YSLEER. The chain's CDR3 is CASSRQASGGQETQYF. CDR3 nucleotides: TGCGCCAGCAGCCGGCAGGCTAGCGGGGGCCAAGAGACCCAGTACTTC.

V and J are TRBV7-3 and TRBJ2-2, with TRBD1 matching over 9 bases. This CDR3 is built from 16 residues. The junction had 3 bases not matched to a gene; V was cut back by 2 bases and J by 2 bases. Germline V lookup: CDR1 SGHTA, CDR2 FQGTGA. CDR3 protein: CASSLGDRENTGELFF. The CDR3 coding sequence is TGTGCCAGCAGCTTAGGGGACAGGGAAAACACCGGGGAGCTGTTTTTT.

The chain joins TRBV9 to TRBJ2-4, with TRBD2 matching over 13 bases. The CDR3 is made up of 19 amino acids. Germline CDR1 reads SGDLS; CDR2 reads YYNGEE. The V gene end was trimmed by 1 base and the J gene end by 1 base; junction bases not matched to a gene: 8. The CDR3 DNA follows: TGTGCCAGCAGCGTAATCCGACTAGCGGGGGGCCGGGCCAAAAACATTCAGTACTTC. This encodes CASSVIRLAGGRAKNIQYF.

This chain links TRBV5-5 with TRBJ2-7; D gene unclear. The CDR3 is 12 amino acids. V lost 0 bases, J lost 7 bases, and 8 bases lay in between. The germline V gene has CDR1 SGHKS and CDR2 YYEKEE (reference sequence). The CDR3 DNA reads as TGTGCCAGCAGCTTGGAAAGAGGTGAGCAGTACTTC. It encodes CASSLERGEQYF.

The chain combines TRBV5-4 with TRBJ2-1, with D possibly being TRBD2 (5 bases). Trimming took off 2 bases at V and 2 bases at J, with 17 bases between the two ends. The CDR3 totals 17 residues. Germline assignment: CDR1 SGHNT and CDR2 YYREEE (reference sequence). The CDR3 region is CASSFEPSLIAYNEQFF. CDR3 nucleotides: TGTGCCAGCAGCTTTGAGCCTAGCCTCATTGCCTACAATGAGCAGTTCTTC.

V gene TRBV5-6 combines with J gene TRBJ2-7, with D possibly being TRBD1 (5 bases). Germline-derived CDR1 and CDR2 are SGHDT and YYEEEE. Trimming pared 0 bases from V and 1 base from J, leaving 11 bases between. The CDR3 is made up of 15 amino acids. CDR3 sequence: CASSLGVGASYEQYF. The CDR3 bases are TGTGCCAGCAGCTTGGGGGTAGGGGCGTCCTACGAGCAGTACTTC. Variable domain in full (rest from reference TRBV5-6 and TRBJ2-7): DAGVTQSPTHLIKTRGQQVTLRCSPKSGHDTVSWYQQALGQGPQFIFQYYEEEERQRGNFPDRFSGHQFPNYSSELNVNALLLGDSALYLCASSLGVGASYEQYFGPGTRLTVT.

V usage is TRBV5-1 and J usage is TRBJ2-1; 8 bases match TRBD1. This CDR3 contains 13 residues. From germline, CDR1 is SGHRS and CDR2 YFSETQ. With V trimmed by 3 bases and J by 6 bases, 2 bases remained unmatched. The CDR3 nucleotides are TGCGCCAGCAGCTCGGACAGGGCCAATGAGCAGTTCTTC. Translation gives CASSSDRANEQFF.